A single sample is the source of the 15 T cell receptor beta chains below, sequenced in a study of response to subunit inactivated influenza vaccine. Each CDR3 protein gets one entry after TCRdb re-called the RT-PCR reads with MiXCR. The data contain approximately 520,000 distinct CDR3 sequences, approximately 15% of them singletons. The material sequenced was CD4+ T cells sorted from PBMCs, taken around 25 months after vaccination. The source of these receptors is a man between 45 and 75 years old who received an inactivated influenza vaccine.

This clonotype was counted many times. The gene calls are TRBV6-5 and TRBJ2-3; 7 bases are shared with TRBD1. The CDR3 is 14 amino acids. With 2 bases clipped from V and 3 bases from J, the junction kept 2 bases outside the gene matches. From germline, CDR1 is MNHEY and CDR2 SVGAGI. The CDR3 protein is CASSYNRGTDTQYF. The DNA of the CDR3 is TGTGCCAGCAGTTACAACAGGGGAACAGATACGCAGTATTTT.

This clonotype came up a few times. The chain is built from TRBV5-1 and TRBJ2-4, with D possibly TRBD2 on 6 matching bases. The germline gives CDR1 SGHRS, CDR2 YFSETQ. The length of the CDR3 is 18 residues. With 4 bases removed from V and 6 bases from J, the gap between germline ends came to 26 bases. The CDR3 is CASSPRGGEGSALNIQYF. DNA of the CDR3: TGCGCCAGCAGCCCCCGCGGCGGGGAAGGATCGGCCCTAAACATTCAGTACTTC.

This clonotype was seen a handful of times. The chain recombines TRBV6-1 with TRBJ1-5; 11 bases map to TRBD1. Germline V gene data show CDR1 as MNHNS and CDR2 as SASEGT. V shed 6 bases, J shed 1 base, and the junction held 2 bases outside the gene matches. CDR3 size: 15 residues. The CDR3 spells CASRGQGDSNQPQHF. CDR3 nucleotides: TGTGCCAGCAGGGGACAGGGGGACAGCAATCAGCCCCAGCATTTT.

J is TRBJ1-6 and V is TRBV6-5, with a possible D match to TRBD1 (5 bases). Germline V lookup: CDR1 MNHEY, CDR2 SVGAGI. Trimming stripped 4 bases from V and 7 bases from J, with 11 bases between. This CDR3 contains 14 residues. CDR3 coding DNA: TGTGCCAGCAGTTCCCCCAGGGAAAATTCACCCCTCCACTTT. Its protein product is CASSSPRENSPLHF.

There are many counts of this clonotype. This rearrangement joins TRBV7-9 to TRBJ1-1; D is possibly TRBD1 (5 bases). The V end was cut by 6 bases, the J end by 3 bases, with 11 bases between. Germline V gene sequence: CDR1 SEHNR, CDR2 FQNEAQ (reference sequence). The CDR3 has 13 residues. This chain's CDR3 is CASRYLGDTEAFF. Written as DNA, the CDR3 is TGTGCCAGCAGATACTTAGGGGACACTGAAGCTTTCTTT.

This clonotype was found a few times. This chain uses TRBV2 with TRBJ2-1; 8 nucleotides align to TRBD2. With 5 bases clipped from V and 7 bases from J, the junction kept 4 bases outside the gene matches. This CDR3 region has 13 residues. The V gene's germline CDR1 is SNHLY and CDR2 FYNNEI. CDR3 nucleotides: TGTGCCAGCAGTTCGGGACTAGGGAATGAGCAGTTCTTC. Protein: CASSSGLGNEQFF.

This clonotype has only a few counts. V is TRBV20-1 and J is TRBJ2-1; 11 bases line up with TRBD2. Germline CDR1 and CDR2: DFQATT and SNEGSKA (reference sequence). This CDR3 comprises 16 residues. The V gene end was trimmed by 3 bases and the J gene end by 4 bases; junction bases not matched to a gene: 8. The CDR3: CSASEPTSGAYNEQFF. Here the CDR3 DNA reads TGCAGTGCTAGCGAACCGACTAGCGGGGCGTACAATGAGCAGTTCTTC.

The chain employs TRBV6-2 or TRBV6-3 and TRBJ2-7; 7 positions agree with TRBD1. The germline V gene encodes CDR1 MNHEY and CDR2 SVGEGT. CDR3 length: 15 residues. The V and J ends lost 6 bases and 1 base, in that order; junction bases with no gene match: 9. CDR3 bases: TGTGCCAGCAGCCTCCCTCCGGGACAGTCCTACGAGCAGTACTTC. Protein: CASSLPPGQSYEQYF.

CDR3 loop: CASSPQGLAGAYNEQFF. The CDR3 DNA sequence: TGTGCCAGCTCACCTCAGGGACTAGCGGGGGCCTACAATGAGCAGTTCTTC. V usage is TRBV18 and J usage is TRBJ2-1; 14 bases are a match to TRBD2. From germline, CDR1 is KGHSH and CDR2 LQKENI. Trimming at V came to 3 bases and at J to 2 bases, leaving 3 bases not matched to a gene. This CDR3 has 17 amino acids.

This clonotype occurred a few times. The CDR3 loop is CSARDRVTYNEQFF. The CDR3 DNA follows: TGCAGTGCTAGGGACAGGGTTACCTACAATGAGCAGTTCTTC. V is TRBV20-1 and J is TRBJ2-1; 8 nucleotides align to TRBD1. CDR1 is DFQATT and CDR2 is SNEGSKA in the germline V gene (reference sequence). The CDR3 has 14 amino acids. The junction had 3 bases not matched to a gene; V was cut back by 3 bases and J by 2 bases.

This clonotype came up many times. The rearrangement links TRBV11-2 to TRBJ2-1, with 10 nucleotides matching TRBD1. Germline V gene data show CDR1 as SGHAT and CDR2 as FQNNGV. The CDR3 runs 15 residues. The trim removed 5 bases at V and 2 bases at J, leaving 3 bases unmatched. CDR3 region: CASSQGQGAYNEQFF. The CDR3 DNA reads TGTGCCAGCAGCCAAGGACAGGGGGCCTACAATGAGCAGTTCTTC. The whole variable domain, remainder taken from reference TRBV11-2 and TRBJ2-1, is EAGVAQSPRYKIIEKRQSVAFWCNPISGHATLYWYQQILGQGPKLLIQFQNNGVVDDSQLPKDRFSAERLKGVDSTLKIQPAKLEDSAVYLCASSQGQGAYNEQFFGPGTRLTVL.

V and J are TRBV7-2 and TRBJ1-1; no clear D gene. The CDR3 totals 14 residues. The V end lost 5 bases, the J end lost 0 bases, and 10 bases lay between the germline ends. Germline loops: CDR1 SGHTA, CDR2 FQGNSA. The CDR3 sequence: CASSPHQLNTEAFF. CDR3 nucleotides: TGTGCCAGCAGCCCGCATCAGCTGAACACTGAAGCTTTCTTT.

The chain carries TRBV30 and TRBJ1-2; unclear D gene. V was clipped by 3 bases and J by 13 bases, with 12 bases between them. CDR1 is GTSNPN and CDR2 is SVGIG in the germline V gene (reference sequence). The CDR3 is 10 amino acids. The CDR3 sequence is CAWRDLVITF. CDR3 sequence (DNA): TGTGCCTGGAGAGATCTGGTTATCACCTTC.

This clonotype appeared a few times. The CDR3 reads CASSQDPGQGTEAFF. In DNA form, the CDR3 reads TGTGCCAGCAGCCAAGACCCTGGCCAAGGCACTGAAGCTTTCTTT. This chain connects TRBV3-1 to TRBJ1-1; D ambiguous. Germline V gene sequence: CDR1 LGHDT, CDR2 YNNKEL (reference sequence). The CDR3 is 15 amino acids. V gave up 0 bases and J gave up 4 bases, with 12 bases separating them. The variable domain in full, with the rest retrieved from reference TRBV3-1 and TRBJ1-1, is DTAVSQTPKYLVTQMGNDKSIKCEQNLGHDTMYWYKQDSKKFLKIMFSYNNKELIINETVPNRFSPKSPDKAHLNLHINSLELGDSAVYFCASSQDPGQGTEAFFGQGTRLTVV.

The V and J genes are TRBV20-1 and TRBJ2-5; 7 bases match TRBD2. The CDR3 contains 15 residues. V dropped 2 bases and J dropped 4; count of bases not matched to a gene: 10. Germline V gene sequence: CDR1 DFQATT, CDR2 SNEGSKA (reference sequence). The CDR3 is CSARKNSGGGETQYF. CDR3 sequence (DNA): TGCAGTGCTAGAAAAAACAGCGGCGGGGGAGAGACCCAGTACTTC.